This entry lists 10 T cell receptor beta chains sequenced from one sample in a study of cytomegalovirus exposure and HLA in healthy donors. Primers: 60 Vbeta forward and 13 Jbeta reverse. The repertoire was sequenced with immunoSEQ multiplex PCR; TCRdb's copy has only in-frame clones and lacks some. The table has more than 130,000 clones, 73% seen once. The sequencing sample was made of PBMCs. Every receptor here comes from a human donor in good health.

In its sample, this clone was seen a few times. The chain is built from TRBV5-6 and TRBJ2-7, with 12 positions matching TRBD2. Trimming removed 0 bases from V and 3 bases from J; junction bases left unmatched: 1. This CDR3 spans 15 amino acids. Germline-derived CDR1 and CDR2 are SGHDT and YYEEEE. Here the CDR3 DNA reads TGTGCCAGCAGCTTGGGGACTAGCGGGATCTACGAGCAGTACTTC. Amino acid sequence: CASSLGTSGIYEQYF.

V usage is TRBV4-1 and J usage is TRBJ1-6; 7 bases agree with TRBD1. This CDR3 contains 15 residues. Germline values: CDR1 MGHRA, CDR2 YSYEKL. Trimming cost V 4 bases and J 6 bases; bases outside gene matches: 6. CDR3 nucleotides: TGCGCCAGCAGCCCCACTGAGGGGGCTAATTCACCCCTCCACTTT. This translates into CASSPTEGANSPLHF.

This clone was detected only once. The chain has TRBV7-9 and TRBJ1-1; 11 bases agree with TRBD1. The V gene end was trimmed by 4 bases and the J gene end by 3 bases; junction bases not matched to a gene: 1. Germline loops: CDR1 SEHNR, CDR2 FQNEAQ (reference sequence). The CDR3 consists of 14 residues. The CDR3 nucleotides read TGTGCCAGCAGCTGGGGACAGGGGGACACTGAAGCTTTCTTT. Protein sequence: CASSWGQGDTEAFF.

The DNA of the CDR3 is TGTGCCATAAAACAGGGGGCACATGAGCAGTTCTTC. Translation: CAIKQGAHEQFF. The chain carries TRBV10-3 and TRBJ2-1; TRBD1 matches 9 bases. This CDR3 spans 12 amino acids. The V gene end was trimmed by 9 bases and the J gene end by 8 bases; junction bases not matched to a gene: 5. The V gene's germline CDR1 is ENHRY and CDR2 SYGVKD.

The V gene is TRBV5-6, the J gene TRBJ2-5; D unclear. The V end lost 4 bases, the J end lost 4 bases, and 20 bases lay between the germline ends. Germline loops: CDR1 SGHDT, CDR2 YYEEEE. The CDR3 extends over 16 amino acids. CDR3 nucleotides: TGTGCCAGCAGCCAGAAGACGGGTTATGGTGTAGAGACCCAGTACTTC. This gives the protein CASSQKTGYGVETQYF.

This chain's CDR3 is CASSTGSGGYTF. In nucleotides, the CDR3 is TGTGCCAGTAGTACAGGGTCCGGTGGCTACACCTTC. The chain has TRBV19 and TRBJ1-2; a weak D match, TRBD1 (5 bases). V was pared by 4 bases and J by 7 bases, with 10 bases between. The CDR3 is 12 residues long. Germline lookup yields CDR1 LNHDA and CDR2 SQIVND (reference sequence).

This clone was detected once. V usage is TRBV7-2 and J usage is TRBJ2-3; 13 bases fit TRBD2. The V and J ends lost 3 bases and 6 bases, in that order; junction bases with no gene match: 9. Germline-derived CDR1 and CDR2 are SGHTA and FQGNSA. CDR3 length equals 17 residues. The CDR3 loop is CASSFPGLAGAGDTQYF. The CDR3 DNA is TGTGCCAGCAGCTTTCCTGGACTAGCGGGAGCCGGGGATACGCAGTATTTT. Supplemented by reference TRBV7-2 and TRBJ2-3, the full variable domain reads GAGVSQSPSNKVTEKGKDVELRCDPISGHTALYWYRQSLGQGLEFLIYFQGNSAPDKSGLPSDRFSAERTGGSVSTLTIQRTQQEDSAVYLCASSFPGLAGAGDTQYFGPGTRLTVL.

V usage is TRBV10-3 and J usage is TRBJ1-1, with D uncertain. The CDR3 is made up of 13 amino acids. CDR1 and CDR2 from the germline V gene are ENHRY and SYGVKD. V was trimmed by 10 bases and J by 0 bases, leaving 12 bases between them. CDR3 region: CATFPRLNTEAFF. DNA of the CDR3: TGTGCCACCTTCCCCAGATTGAACACTGAAGCTTTCTTT.

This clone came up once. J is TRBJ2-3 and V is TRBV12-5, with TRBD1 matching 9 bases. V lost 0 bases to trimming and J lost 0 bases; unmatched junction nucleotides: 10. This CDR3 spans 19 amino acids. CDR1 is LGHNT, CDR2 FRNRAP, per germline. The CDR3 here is CASGLVQGYRGRSTDTQYF. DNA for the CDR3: TGTGCTAGTGGTTTGGTACAGGGATACAGGGGGCGCAGCACAGATACGCAGTATTTT.

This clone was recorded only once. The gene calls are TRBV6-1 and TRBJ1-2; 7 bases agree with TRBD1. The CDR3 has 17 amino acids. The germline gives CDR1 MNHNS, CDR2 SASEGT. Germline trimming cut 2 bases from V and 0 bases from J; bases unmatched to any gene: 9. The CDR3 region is CASSETQGLKPNYGYTF. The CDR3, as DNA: TGTGCCAGCAGTGAAACACAGGGGCTAAAACCTAACTATGGCTACACCTTC.